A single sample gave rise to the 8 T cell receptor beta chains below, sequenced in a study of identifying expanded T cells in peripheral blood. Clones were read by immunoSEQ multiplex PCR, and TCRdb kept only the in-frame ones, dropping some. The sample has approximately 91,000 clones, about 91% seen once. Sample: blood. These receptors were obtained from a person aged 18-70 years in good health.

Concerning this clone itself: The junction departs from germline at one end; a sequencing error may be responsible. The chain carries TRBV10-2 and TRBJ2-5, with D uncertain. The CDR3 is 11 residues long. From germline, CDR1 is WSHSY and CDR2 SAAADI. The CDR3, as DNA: TGCGCGAGCACGTTTGGGGAGACCCAGTACTTC. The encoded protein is CASTFGETQYF.

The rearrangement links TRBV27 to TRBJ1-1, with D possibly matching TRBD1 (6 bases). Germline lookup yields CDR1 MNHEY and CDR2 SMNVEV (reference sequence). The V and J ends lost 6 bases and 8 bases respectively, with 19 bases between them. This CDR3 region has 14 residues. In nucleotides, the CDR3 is TGTGCCAGCAGCCCCAGATACAGGGTAGAAGAAGCTTTCTTT. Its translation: CASSPRYRVEEAFF.

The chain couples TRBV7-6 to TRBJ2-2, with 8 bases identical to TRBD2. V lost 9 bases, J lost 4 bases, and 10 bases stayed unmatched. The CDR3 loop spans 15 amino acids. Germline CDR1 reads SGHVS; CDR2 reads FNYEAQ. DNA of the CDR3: TGTGCCAGTATCAGCGGGAGCTCGGTCACCGGGGAGCTGTTTTTT. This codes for CASISGSSVTGELFF.

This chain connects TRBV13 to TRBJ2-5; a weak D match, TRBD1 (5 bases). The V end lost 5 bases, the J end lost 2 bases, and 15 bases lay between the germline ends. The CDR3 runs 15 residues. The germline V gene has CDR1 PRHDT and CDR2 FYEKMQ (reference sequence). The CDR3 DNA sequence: TGTGCCAGCAGCCCGCGACGGACACAACAAGAGACCCAGTACTTC. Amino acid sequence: CASSPRRTQQETQYF.

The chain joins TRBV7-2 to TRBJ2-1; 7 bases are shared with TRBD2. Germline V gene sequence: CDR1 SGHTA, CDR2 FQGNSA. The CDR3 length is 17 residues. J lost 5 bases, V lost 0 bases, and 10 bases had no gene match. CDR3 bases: TGTGCCAGCAGCTTAGCGCGGGGCGGGAGTAAGGACAATGAGCAGTTCTTC. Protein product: CASSLARGGSKDNEQFF.

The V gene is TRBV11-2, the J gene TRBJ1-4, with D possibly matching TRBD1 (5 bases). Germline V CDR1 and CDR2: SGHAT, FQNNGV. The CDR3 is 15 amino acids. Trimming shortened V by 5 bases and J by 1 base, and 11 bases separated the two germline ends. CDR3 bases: TGTGCCAGCAGCCCGCGGGGGGTAACTAATGAAAAACTGTTTTTT. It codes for CASSPRGVTNEKLFF.

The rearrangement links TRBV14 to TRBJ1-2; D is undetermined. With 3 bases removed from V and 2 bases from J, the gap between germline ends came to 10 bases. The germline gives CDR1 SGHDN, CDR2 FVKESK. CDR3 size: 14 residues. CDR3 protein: CASSQGRGNYGYTF. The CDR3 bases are TGTGCCAGCAGCCAGGGAAGAGGGAACTATGGCTACACCTTC.

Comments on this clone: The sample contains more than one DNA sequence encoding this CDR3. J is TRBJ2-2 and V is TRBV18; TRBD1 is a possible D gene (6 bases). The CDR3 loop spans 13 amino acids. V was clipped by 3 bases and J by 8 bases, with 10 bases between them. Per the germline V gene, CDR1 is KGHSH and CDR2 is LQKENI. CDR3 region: CASSPMGAGELFF. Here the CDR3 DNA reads TGTGCCAGCTCACCGATGGGGGCAGGGGAGCTGTTTTTT.